This T cell receptor (beta chain) appears in the sequencing data of a study of beta chain features in type 1 diabetes. General study findings and limits: Shortening of TCRB CDR3s, moderate but significant, appeared in all four CD4+ subsets of Type 1 diabetes patients. Any role of HLA type in TCRB rearrangement remained unresolved here. It was possible that PCR favored shorter templates, equally so in patients and controls.

Germline CDR1 SGHDN, CDR2 FVKESK. This CDR3 has 16 residues. The V end was cut by 3 bases, the J end by 8 bases, with 17 bases between. Reverse transcription of all isolated RNA meant that expressed TCRB transcripts were sequenced. TCRdb's copy holds only in-frame clones and misses some; the assay was immunoSEQ multiplex PCR. Of fewer than 300,000 clones in the sample, roughly a tenth are singletons; the top ten hold over 0.015%. Points on this clone: Its antigen is still unknown.

This TCR derives from a man aged 30 to 45 with type 1 diabetes. The chain combines TRBV14 with TRBJ1-6; D ambiguous. The sample was naive CD4+ T cells from blood. The CDR3 DNA reads as TGTGCCAGCAGCCATCTTGGTGTTGGGAGCTATTCACCCCTCCACTTT. This gives the protein CASSHLGVGSYSPLHF.